The 9 T cell receptor beta chains reported below all come from one sample, sequenced in a study of cytomegalovirus exposure and HLA in healthy donors. Researchers ran the PCR with 60 Vbeta and 13 Jbeta primers. This table comes from immunoSEQ multiplex PCR, and its TCRdb copy is limited to in-frame clones, with some not included. The sample has around 100,000 clones; roughly 80% are singletons. Sequenced material: PBMCs. These receptors were obtained from a man in his fifties in good health and CMV-seropositive.

The V and J genes are TRBV6-6 and TRBJ2-7; 14 bases align to TRBD2. Germline assignment: CDR1 MNHNY and CDR2 SVGAGI (reference sequence). After removal of 6 bases from V and 6 bases from J, the junction contained 7 bases not matched to a gene. This CDR3 has 15 amino acids. The CDR3 sequence: CASRGTSGRSGEQYF. CDR3 coding DNA: TGTGCCAGCAGGGGGACTAGCGGGAGATCGGGCGAGCAGTACTTC.

The chain employs TRBV6-6 and TRBJ1-4, with 8 positions matching TRBD1. The CDR3 is made up of 15 amino acids. The germline V gene has CDR1 MNHNY and CDR2 SVGAGI (reference sequence). The J segment lost 3 bases and the V segment lost 5 bases, leaving 5 bases of the junction unmatched. The CDR3 sequence is CASSRQGTANEKLFF. The CDR3 nucleotides are TGTGCCAGCAGTAGACAGGGGACGGCTAATGAAAAACTGTTTTTT.

V usage is TRBV18 and J usage is TRBJ1-2; the D gene is possibly TRBD1 (5 bases). Germline values: CDR1 KGHSH, CDR2 LQKENI. CDR3 length: 15 amino acids. Trimming removed 3 bases from V and 6 bases from J, with 17 bases in between. The CDR3 DNA reads as TGTGCCAGCTCACCCAGGGTAGGGTCCCACGATGGCTACACCTTC. Translated, it gives CASSPRVGSHDGYTF.

The V call is TRBV30, the J call TRBJ2-2; 7 bases line up with TRBD1. Trimming at V came to 5 bases and at J to 3 bases, leaving 3 bases not matched to a gene. Germline V CDR1 and CDR2: GTSNPN, SVGIG (reference sequence). The CDR3 covers 13 residues. The DNA of the CDR3 is TGTGCCTGGGGGACAGCAGACACCGGGGAGCTGTTTTTT. This sequence encodes CAWGTADTGELFF. The full variable domain, rest sourced from reference TRBV30 and TRBJ2-2, is SQTIHQWPATLVQPVGSPLSLECTVEGTSNPNLYWYRQAAGRGLQLLFYSVGIGQISSEVPQNLSASRPQDRQFILSSKKLLLSDSGFYLCAWGTADTGELFFGEGSRLTVL.

V usage is TRBV19 and J usage is TRBJ1-2; D may be TRBD1 (5 bases). The CDR3 is 15 amino acids. Germline assignment: CDR1 LNHDA and CDR2 SQIVND (reference sequence). The V gene lost 5 bases and the J gene lost 4 bases, with 17 bases spanning the gap. CDR3 in DNA: TGTGCCAGTAGTCCACAAGAAACAGGAACCTATGGCTACACCTTC. It codes for CASSPQETGTYGYTF.

V is TRBV28 and J is TRBJ2-7, with 9 nucleotides matching TRBD1. The V gene's germline CDR1 is MDHEN and CDR2 SYDVKM. V shed 2 bases and J 2 bases; nucleotides not matched to a gene: 4. The length of the CDR3 is 15 residues. The CDR3 sequence is CASSLMGQGAYEQYF. The CDR3 DNA reads as TGTGCCAGCAGTTTAATGGGACAGGGAGCCTACGAGCAGTACTTC.

This clone was detected only once. The rearrangement joins TRBV28 to TRBJ2-5; 8 bases match TRBD1. Germline V gene data show CDR1 as MDHEN and CDR2 as SYDVKM. This CDR3 is 14 amino acids long. J lost 4 bases, V lost 4 bases, and 5 bases had no gene match. As DNA, the CDR3 is TGTGCCAGCAGTTCCCCAGGGGGCTCAGAGACCCAGTACTTC. This translates into CASSSPGGSETQYF.

The chain's CDR3 is CAWRRRGGTKNIQYF. CDR3 nucleotide sequence: TGTGCCTGGAGAAGGCGGGGGGGGACCAAAAACATTCAGTACTTC. V is TRBV30 and J is TRBJ2-4, with 9 bases matching TRBD2. V shed 3 bases and J 2 bases; nucleotides not matched to a gene: 5. The CDR3 has 15 residues. Germline V CDR1 and CDR2: GTSNPN, SVGIG (reference sequence).

This chain uses TRBV10-1 with TRBJ2-2, with TRBD1 matching over 8 bases. The germline gives CDR1 WNHNN, CDR2 SYGVQD (reference sequence). Trimming at V came to 6 bases and at J to 5 bases, leaving 2 bases not matched to a gene. This CDR3 has 13 amino acids. CDR3 bases: TGCGCCAGCAGCAGGGGGCAGACCGGGGAGCTGTTTTTT. The encoded protein is CASSRGQTGELFF.